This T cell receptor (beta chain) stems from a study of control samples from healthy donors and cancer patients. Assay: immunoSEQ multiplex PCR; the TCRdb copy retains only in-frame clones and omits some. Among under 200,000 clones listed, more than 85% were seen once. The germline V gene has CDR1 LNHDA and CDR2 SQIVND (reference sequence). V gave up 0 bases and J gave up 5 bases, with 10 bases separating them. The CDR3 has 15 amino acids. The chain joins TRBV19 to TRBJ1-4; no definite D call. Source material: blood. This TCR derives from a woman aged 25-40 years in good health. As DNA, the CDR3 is TGTGCCAGTAGTATAGATCCCCCCCCCAATGAAAAACTGTTTTTT. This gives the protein CASSIDPPPNEKLFF. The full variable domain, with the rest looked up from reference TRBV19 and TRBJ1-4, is DGGITQSPKYLFRKEGQNVTLSCEQNLNHDAMYWYRQDPGQGLRLIYYSQIVNDFQKGDIAEGYSVSREKKESFPLTVTSAQKNPTAFYLCASSIDPPPNEKLFFGSGTQLSVL.